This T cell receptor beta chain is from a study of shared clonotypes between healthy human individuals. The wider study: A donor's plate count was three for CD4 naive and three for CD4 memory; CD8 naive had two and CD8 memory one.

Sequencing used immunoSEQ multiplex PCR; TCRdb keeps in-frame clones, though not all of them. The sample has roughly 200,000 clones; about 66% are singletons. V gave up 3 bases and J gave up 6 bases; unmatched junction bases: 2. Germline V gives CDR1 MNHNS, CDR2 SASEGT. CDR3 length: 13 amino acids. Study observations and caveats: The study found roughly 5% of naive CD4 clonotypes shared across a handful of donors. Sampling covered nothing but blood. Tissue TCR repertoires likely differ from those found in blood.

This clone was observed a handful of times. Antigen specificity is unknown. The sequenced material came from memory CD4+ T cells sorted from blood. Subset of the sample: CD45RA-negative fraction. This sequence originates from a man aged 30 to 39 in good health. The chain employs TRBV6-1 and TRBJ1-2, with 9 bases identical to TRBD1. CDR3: CASSETGGNGYTF. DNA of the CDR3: TGTGCCAGCAGTGAGACAGGGGGTAATGGCTACACCTTC.